One T cell receptor beta chain is described in this entry. The clone's antigen remains unknown. Base qualities are missing; no much larger clone stands one base away. The sample is drawn from a study of cytomegalovirus exposure and HLA in healthy donors (dated by TCRdb to the late 2010s). Regarding the research as a whole: The 666 repertoires of the first cohort and the 110 or so validation repertoires were produced on the same platform, according to a later analysis. Along with the roughly 700-subject first cohort, a separate validation cohort of more than 90 different subjects was used. High-throughput TCR immunosequencing, statistical association of individual TCRs with disease status, and machine learning were combined to predict cytomegalovirus infection status. The aim of the study was to test whether cataloging public T cell receptors could identify signatures of past pathogen exposure.

Findings and caveats that apply to the study as a whole: In both the original and validation cohorts, the classifier was reported to diagnose cytomegalovirus status with high specificity and sensitivity. The authors suggested that the approach could potentially be generalized to other disease states and immunological phenotypes. A few of the identified cytomegalovirus-associated TCR beta chains were confirmed in vitro to be specific for cytomegalovirus antigens. A later analysis had no HLA typing for the validation cohort, so co-occurrence there was scored across all 120 or so repertoires. A total of 164 TCR beta chains were listed by the study as associated with cytomegalovirus. Of the cluster scores, 90% to 95% were above 0 in a later analysis, which found that TCRs clustered in the first cohort also tended to co-occur in the roughly 130 validation repertoires. Most TCR sequences were observed very rarely across donors, whereas some public TCRs were present in many individuals.

Spanning cysteine to phenylalanine, the CDR3 consists of 15 amino acids. The sequence is cut down to CDR3 DNA, 45 bases in frame from base 1. The germline ends are 11 bases apart after V is trimmed by 5 bases and J by 0 bases. The germline V gene (reference sequence) provides CDR1 MNHEY and CDR2 SMNVEV. The donors were included in the validation cohort of some 120 subjects, a group kept apart from the 666-subject first cohort. Libraries were made using the immunoSEQ multiplex PCR assay. As for the original processing: A statistical classification framework was developed to diagnose cytomegalovirus status using the catalog of TCR beta chain sequences. TCRdb holds this immuneACCESS table with in-frame rearrangements only. Some clones are missing; in checked studies, unresolved V genes explain under half, and the rest has no known cause. D and trimming come from the DNA, and the V and J calls and clone size come from that table. The sample table shows fewer than 200,000 clones, and roughly 86% are seen once. 6.5% to 7.5% of the sample is held by the ten biggest clonotypes.

The sequence came from a man aged 30 to 39 in good health and CMV-seropositive. Input material: PBMCs. The chain links TRBV27 with TRBJ2-1, with no D gene named confidently. Here the CDR3 is given as CASSVAVNSYNEQFF. The DNA reads TGTGCCAGCAGTGTCGCGGTTAACTCCTACAATGAGCAGTTCTTC.